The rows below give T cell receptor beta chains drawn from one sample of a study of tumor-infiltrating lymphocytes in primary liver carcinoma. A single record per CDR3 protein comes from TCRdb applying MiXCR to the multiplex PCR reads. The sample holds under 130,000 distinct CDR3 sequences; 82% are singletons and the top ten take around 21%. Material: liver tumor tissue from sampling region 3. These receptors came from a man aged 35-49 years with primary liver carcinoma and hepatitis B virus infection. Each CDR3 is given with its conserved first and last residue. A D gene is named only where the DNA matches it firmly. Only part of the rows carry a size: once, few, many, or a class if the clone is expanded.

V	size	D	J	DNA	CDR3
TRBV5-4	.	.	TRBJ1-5	TGTGCCAGCAGCCGCGACGGAAATAGCGATCTGCCCCAGCATTTT	CASSRDGNSDLPQHF
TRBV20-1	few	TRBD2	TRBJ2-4	TGCAGTGCTAGAGGGCCGGGACTAGCGGGTTCACTAGCCAAAAACATTCAGTACTTC	CSARGPGLAGSLAKNIQYF
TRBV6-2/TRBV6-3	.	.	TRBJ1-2	TGTGCCAGCAGCCTGATACCTTATGGTTACACCTTC	CASSLIPYGYTF
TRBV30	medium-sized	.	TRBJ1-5	TGTGCCTGGGCCCTCGCGGGGGGCCGCAATCAGCCCCAGCATTTT	CAWALAGGRNQPQHF
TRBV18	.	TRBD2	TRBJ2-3	TGTGCCAGCTCGTCGGCTAGCGGGAGTACAGATACCCAGTATTTT	CASSSASGSTDTQYF
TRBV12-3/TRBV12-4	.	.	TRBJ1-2	TGTGCCAGCAGTTTAGGTGGCAGATCAAGAAACTATGGCTACATCTTC	CASSLGGRSRNYGYIF
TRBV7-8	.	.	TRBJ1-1	TGTGCCAGCCAAGACGGGCAGGGGAACGCTGAAGCTTTCTTT	CASQDGQGNAEAFF
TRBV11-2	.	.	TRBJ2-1	TGTGCCAGCAGTTCTTTAGTGGGAGGCGCCAACGAGCAGTTCTTC	CASSSLVGGANEQFF
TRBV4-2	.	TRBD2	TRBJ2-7	TGTACCAGCAGCCAAGGGCTAGCGGTTGTTTACGAGCAGTACTTC	CTSSQGLAVVYEQYF
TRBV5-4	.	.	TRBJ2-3	TGTGCCAGCAGCTTAACAGGGAGCTTACATACGCAATATTTT	CASSLTGSLHTQYF
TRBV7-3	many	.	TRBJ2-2	TGTGCCAGCAGCTTACACAGTTCGAACACCGGGGAGCTGTTTTTT	CASSLHSSNTGELFF